Presented here are 15 T cell receptor beta chains from one specimen sequenced in a study of cytomegalovirus exposure and HLA in healthy donors. Profiling relied on immunoSEQ multiplex PCR, and the TCRdb table lists in-frame clones only, not all of them. This table holds about 110,000 clones, roughly 88% found once. Material for sequencing was PBMCs. These receptor sequences come from a woman under 40 in good health and CMV-seropositive.

The genes are TRBV9 and TRBJ2-2; maybe TRBD2 (5 bases). Looked up from germline, CDR1 is SGDLS and CDR2 is YYNGEE. The CDR3 contains 14 residues. V lost 4 bases and J lost 0, with 7 bases in between. As DNA, the CDR3 is TGTGCCAGCAGCATACTAGCGAACACCGGGGAGCTGTTTTTT. Encoded protein: CASSILANTGELFF.

The table lists this clone with a count of one. This chain connects TRBV28 to TRBJ1-1, with D possibly being TRBD1 (5 bases). The CDR3 spans 12 residues. V lost 7 bases and J lost 1, with 7 bases in between. Per the germline V gene, CDR1 is MDHEN and CDR2 is SYDVKM. The CDR3 spells CASNRKNTEAFF. The CDR3 bases are TGTGCCAGCAACAGGAAGAACACTGAAGCTTTCTTT.

The rearrangement joins TRBV7-2 to TRBJ2-1, with 8 bases matching TRBD2. With V trimmed by 2 bases and J by 15 bases, 3 bases remained unmatched. Germline CDR1 is SGHTA and CDR2 is FQGNSA. The CDR3 loop spans 11 amino acids. Here the CDR3 reads CASSLSGRLFF. The CDR3 DNA reads TGTGCCAGCAGCTTAAGCGGGAGATTGTTCTTC. Combining the CDR3 with reference TRBV7-2 and TRBJ2-1 gives the whole variable domain GAGVSQSPSNKVTEKGKDVELRCDPISGHTALYWYRQSLGQGLEFLIYFQGNSAPDKSGLPSDRFSAERTGGSVSTLTIQRTQQEDSAVYLCASSLSGRLFFGPGTRLTVL.

This chain connects TRBV29-1 to TRBJ1-5; possibly TRBD1 for D (5 bases). CDR1 and CDR2 (germline): SQVTM, ANQGSEA. The CDR3 spans 15 residues. Trimming took off 6 bases at V and 3 bases at J, with 18 bases between the two ends. CDR3 in DNA: TGCAGCGTCGGCCTGGGGGGGGGATCCAATCAGCCCCAGCATTTT. This translates into CSVGLGGGSNQPQHF.

This clone was counted a few times. The V gene is TRBV5-8, the J gene TRBJ1-5; D remains ambiguous. The CDR3 totals 11 residues. Germline V gene lookup returns CDR1 SGHTS and CDR2 YDEGEE. V was trimmed by 3 bases and J by 7 bases, leaving 5 bases between them. The chain's CDR3 is CASSSGQPQHF. CDR3 nucleotides: TGTGCCAGCAGCTCGGGACAGCCCCAGCATTTT.

This clone was detected many times. This chain joins TRBV4-2 and TRBJ2-5; 10 nucleotides line up with TRBD2. CDR3 length: 17 residues. V lost 0 bases, J lost 2 bases, and 6 bases stayed unmatched. Germline V gene sequence: CDR1 LGHNA, CDR2 YNFKEQ. CDR3 DNA sequence: TGTGCCAGCAGCCAAGAGAGCGGGGGGGCAGGACAAGAGACCCAGTACTTC. Its translation: CASSQESGGAGQETQYF.

The chain is built from TRBV29-1 and TRBJ2-3; 12 bases agree with TRBD2. Per germline, CDR1 SQVTM and CDR2 ANQGSEA. With V trimmed by 6 bases and J by 2 bases, 6 bases remained unmatched. This CDR3 is built from 15 residues. CDR3 in amino acids: CSVHTSGGFTDTQYF. The CDR3 region has the DNA TGCAGCGTACACACTAGCGGGGGGTTCACAGATACGCAGTATTTT.

This clone was seen a single time. The chain has TRBV6-1 and TRBJ1-2; D remains ambiguous. V dropped 0 bases and J dropped 5 bases, with 16 bases sitting between them. The V gene's germline CDR1 is MNHNS and CDR2 SASEGT. This CDR3 contains 16 residues. The CDR3 sequence: CASSEAQPGLYYGYTF. The DNA for the CDR3 is TGTGCCAGCAGTGAAGCGCAGCCAGGCCTTTATTATGGCTACACCTTC.

The rearrangement links TRBV27 to TRBJ2-7, with D perhaps TRBD2 (6 bases). V lost 8 bases to trimming and J lost 7 bases, with 18 bases between them. The germline V gene encodes CDR1 MNHEY and CDR2 SMNVEV (reference sequence). The CDR3 sequence is 13 residues long. In DNA form, the CDR3 reads TGTGCCAGCGCCCCAGGGAGGATGGGGGAGCAGTACTTC. Protein: CASAPGRMGEQYF.

The chain has TRBV6-5 and TRBJ1-1; no firm D call. V lost 6 bases and J lost 1, with 12 bases in between. CDR1 is MNHEY, CDR2 SVGAGI, per germline. The CDR3 has 14 residues. CDR3 residues: CASRTGYANTEAFF. The CDR3, as DNA: TGTGCCAGCAGAACGGGTTACGCGAACACTGAAGCTTTCTTT.

The rearrangement uses TRBV4-3 and TRBJ2-2; no firm D call. This CDR3 has 15 amino acids. Trimming took off 0 bases at V and 5 bases at J, with 10 bases between the two ends. Germline values: CDR1 LGHNA, CDR2 YSLEER. The CDR3, as DNA: TGCGCCAGCAGCCAAGATATCGACGGGACCGGGGAGCTGTTTTTT. It translates to CASSQDIDGTGELFF.

The genes are TRBV18 and TRBJ1-3; D not certain. The CDR3 runs to 17 residues. V shed 0 bases and J shed 0 bases, with 12 bases lying between them. Germline loops: CDR1 KGHSH, CDR2 LQKENI. The CDR3 bases are TGTGCCAGCTCACCACCAGGACTGGTCTACTCTGGAAACACCATATATTTT. Amino acid sequence: CASSPPGLVYSGNTIYF.

The chain couples TRBV27 to TRBJ1-5; D remains ambiguous. There are 12 residues in the CDR3. CDR1 MNHEY and CDR2 SMNVEV come from the germline V gene (reference sequence). V lost 2 bases to trimming and J lost 9 bases, with 8 bases between them. This chain's CDR3 is CASSLNGGPQHF. CDR3 nucleotides: TGTGCCAGCAGTTTAAACGGTGGGCCCCAGCATTTT.

The chain couples TRBV4-2 to TRBJ2-1; 8 nucleotides align to TRBD2. V shed 1 base, J shed 4 bases, and the junction held 9 bases outside the gene matches. CDR1 and CDR2 from the germline V gene are LGHNA and YNFKEQ. This CDR3 is built from 17 residues. The CDR3 reads CASSQVSGGEGYNEQFF. The CDR3 region has the DNA TGTGCCAGCAGCCAAGTTTCCGGGGGGGAAGGTTACAATGAGCAGTTCTTC.

This chain joins TRBV30 and TRBJ2-1, with D possibly being TRBD2 (5 bases). V was pared by 0 bases and J by 1 base, with 13 bases between. The CDR3 extends over 16 amino acids. The germline CDR1 and CDR2 sequences are GTSNPN and SVGIG (reference sequence). CDR3 protein: CAWSVRRLSSYNEQFF. DNA for the CDR3: TGTGCCTGGAGTGTACGGAGGTTATCTTCCTACAATGAGCAGTTCTTC.